Each of the 28 T cell receptor beta chains below was sequenced from the same sample in a study of beta chain features in type 1 diabetes. Study results and caveats: A moderate, significant TCRB CDR3 shortening appeared in type 1 diabetes across four CD4+ subsets.

These TCRs are of unknown antigen specificity. The authors reverse transcribed all of the isolated RNA, so sequencing captured expressed TCRB transcripts. Sequencing was performed with immunoSEQ multiplex PCR; in TCRdb, only in-frame clones are kept and a portion is missing. The sample has around 240,000 clones; 16% are singletons. Sequencing was carried out using naive CD4+ T cells from blood. The receptor set was obtained from a man younger than 45 with type 1 diabetes.

The CDR3 DNA follows: TGTGCCAGCACCCTGACAGGGGGGGCCCAGTACTTC. It codes for CASTLTGGAQYF. The chain uses TRBV28 and TRBJ2-5; 9 bases match TRBD1. V dropped 7 bases and J dropped 9; count of bases not matched to a gene: 6. The CDR3 has 12 residues. Germline CDR1 is MDHEN and CDR2 is SYDVKM. The full variable domain, rest sourced from reference TRBV28 and TRBJ2-5, is DVKVTQSSRYLVKRTGEKVFLECVQDMDHENMFWYRQDPGLGLRLIYFSYDVKMKEKGDIPEGYSVSREKKERFSLILESASTNQTSMYLCASTLTGGAQYFGPGTRLLVL.

Here the CDR3 DNA reads TGCGCCAGCAGTCAATGGAGACAGGGTTGTTCTGAGCAGTTCTTC. It is translated as CASSQWRQGCSEQFF. V and J are TRBV23-1 and TRBJ2-1; 7 positions agree with TRBD1. TRBV23-1 is placed among ORFs of uncertain function. Trimming cost V 1 base and J 9 bases; bases outside gene matches: 9. The CDR3 covers 15 residues.

The rearrangement joins TRBV7-2 to TRBJ1-2; 8 bases align to TRBD1. Germline lookup yields CDR1 SGHTA and CDR2 FQGNSA. The CDR3 is 14 amino acids. V was pared by 4 bases and J by 4 bases, with 5 bases of the junction left unmatched. The CDR3 nucleotides are TGTGCCAGCAGCTCCCGGACAGGGCGCTATGGCTACACCTTC. This gives the protein CASSSRTGRYGYTF.

The chain joins TRBV5-1 to TRBJ2-2; D is uncertain. V shed 0 bases and J shed 1 base, with 4 bases lying between them. The CDR3 extends over 14 amino acids. Looked up from germline, CDR1 is SGHRS and CDR2 is YFSETQ. This chain's CDR3 is CASSLVQNTGELFF. The CDR3 DNA is TGCGCCAGCAGCTTGGTACAGAACACCGGGGAGCTGTTTTTT.

V usage is TRBV2 and J usage is TRBJ2-5, with D possibly TRBD1 on 6 matching bases. Trimming took off 4 bases at V and 5 bases at J, with 14 bases between the two ends. Germline V CDR1 and CDR2: SNHLY, FYNNEI. The CDR3 is made up of 14 amino acids. CDR3 amino acids: CASSGQGGVETQYF. The CDR3, as DNA: TGTGCCAGCAGTGGGCAAGGGGGTGTGGAGACCCAGTACTTC.

This clone was seen only a few times. The chain uses TRBV27 and TRBJ2-5; a possible D gene is TRBD1 (6 bases). Germline assignment: CDR1 MNHEY and CDR2 SMNVEV (reference sequence). The CDR3 spans 16 residues. Trimming stripped 5 bases from V and 4 bases from J, with 20 bases between. DNA for the CDR3: TGTGCCAGCAGTCCCTACCGGGACAAAGGGCGAGAGACCCAGTACTTC. It translates to CASSPYRDKGRETQYF.

This clone was counted only a few times. This chain connects TRBV4-2 to TRBJ2-2; unclear D gene. Germline lookup yields CDR1 LGHNA and CDR2 YNFKEQ. The germline V and J ends were trimmed by 6 bases and 6 bases, with 8 bases remaining between them. The CDR3 has 12 residues. This CDR3 reads CASRGRPGELFF. CDR3 bases: TGTGCCAGCAGAGGCAGGCCCGGGGAGCTGTTTTTT.

V gene TRBV29-1 combines with J gene TRBJ2-2, with 9 positions matching TRBD1. The CDR3 spans 14 residues. V shed 6 bases and J 1 base; nucleotides not matched to a gene: 3. The germline V gene encodes CDR1 SQVTM and CDR2 ANQGSEA. The CDR3 sequence: CSVYRGRNTGELFF. Here the CDR3 DNA reads TGCAGCGTGTACAGGGGGCGGAACACCGGGGAGCTGTTTTTT.

The chain combines TRBV4-3 with TRBJ2-3; D is perhaps TRBD1 (6 bases). This CDR3 spans 15 amino acids. Germline loops: CDR1 LGHNA, CDR2 YSLEER. The ends were cut back, 1 base at V and 5 bases at J, with 13 bases in the middle. The CDR3 sequence is CASSQGGGLIDTQYF. CDR3 DNA: TGCGCCAGCAGCCAAGGTGGGGGCTTGATAGATACGCAGTATTTT.

The table lists this clone with a few counts. The CDR3 region has the DNA TGCGCCAGCAGCTCGCGACAGAACCTAGGGGAGACCCAGTACTTC. Translated: CASSSRQNLGETQYF. This chain uses TRBV4-1 with TRBJ2-5, with D maybe TRBD1 (5 bases). CDR3 length: 15 amino acids. CDR1 is MGHRA and CDR2 is YSYEKL in the germline V gene. The V gene lost 5 bases and the J gene lost 5 bases, with 18 bases spanning the gap.

This clone was recorded a few times. The rearrangement links TRBV19 to TRBJ1-5, with TRBD1 as a possible D gene (6 bases). The germline V and J ends were trimmed by 11 bases and 1 base, with 9 bases remaining between them. CDR3 length equals 12 residues. Germline CDR1 and CDR2: LNHDA and SQIVND (reference sequence). CDR3 in amino acids: CAVGGSNQPQHF. In DNA form, the CDR3 reads TGTGCCGTAGGGGGAAGCAATCAGCCCCAGCATTTT.

The V gene is TRBV7-6, the J gene TRBJ2-5, with 10 bases that match TRBD2. CDR1 and CDR2 from the germline V gene are SGHVS and FNYEAQ. The CDR3 runs to 18 residues. V lost 2 bases, J lost 2 bases, and 11 bases stayed unmatched. CDR3 DNA: TGTGCCAGCAGCTTATCGGCAGCGGGAGGGTGGAGTCAAGAGACCCAGTACTTC. Its protein is CASSLSAAGGWSQETQYF.

In nucleotides, the CDR3 is TGTGCCTTCAAGGAGGACAGGGTACCCAATGAGCAGTTCTTC. Amino acid sequence: CAFKEDRVPNEQFF. The chain employs TRBV10-3 and TRBJ2-1; 8 nucleotides match TRBD1. The V segment lost 11 bases and the J segment 6 bases; nucleotides outside the gene matches: 12. The CDR3 runs 14 residues. Per germline, CDR1 ENHRY and CDR2 SYGVKD.

The chain carries TRBV9 and TRBJ2-1, with 14 bases fitting TRBD2. V shed 4 bases and J 8 bases; nucleotides not matched to a gene: 11. Germline V gene lookup returns CDR1 SGDLS and CDR2 YYNGEE. CDR3 length equals 17 residues. The CDR3: CASSRSVQGLAGDEQFF. As DNA, the CDR3 is TGTGCCAGCAGCCGTAGCGTACAGGGACTAGCGGGAGATGAGCAGTTCTTC.

This clone was detected a few times. CDR3 amino acids: CASSLQGAKNIQYF. The CDR3 coding sequence is TGCGCCAGCAGCTTACAGGGGGCCAAAAACATTCAGTACTTC. The chain joins TRBV5-1 to TRBJ2-4, with 7 bases that match TRBD1. The CDR3 runs 14 residues. V lost 2 bases to trimming and J lost 1 base; unmatched junction nucleotides: 0. Germline CDR1 SGHRS, CDR2 YFSETQ.

This clone has a handful of counts. The J gene is TRBJ2-7, the V gene TRBV30, with D perhaps matching TRBD2 (6 bases). Trimming took 2 bases from V and 2 from J, leaving 13 bases between them. Germline V gives CDR1 GTSNPN, CDR2 SVGIG (reference sequence). The CDR3 consists of 14 residues. CDR3 sequence reads: CAWSPGAGPYEQYF. In DNA, the CDR3 is TGTGCCTGGAGTCCTGGGGCGGGACCCTACGAGCAGTACTTC.

This clone was observed a handful of times. This sequence joins TRBV25-1 and TRBJ2-4, with 8 bases lining up with TRBD2. With 6 bases clipped from V and 6 bases from J, the junction kept 7 bases outside the gene matches. The germline V gene encodes CDR1 MGHDK and CDR2 SYGVNS. The CDR3 runs 14 residues. This CDR3 is CASREDSGGNIQYF. Here the CDR3 DNA reads TGTGCCAGCAGGGAAGACAGCGGGGGAAACATTCAGTACTTC.

This clone was found a few times. CDR3 nucleotide sequence: TGCAGCGGGAGGACAGTCGGCAATGAAAAACTGTTTTTT. This codes for CSGRTVGNEKLFF. This sequence joins TRBV29-1 and TRBJ1-4; D is possibly TRBD1 (6 bases). The CDR3 spans 13 residues. CDR1 and CDR2 (germline): SQVTM, ANQGSEA. The ends were cut back, 7 bases at V and 5 bases at J, with 14 bases in the middle.

This clone has a handful of counts. The chain uses TRBV30 and TRBJ2-5; tentatively, D is TRBD2 (5 bases). Trimming took 0 bases from V and 7 from J, leaving 9 bases between them. This CDR3 spans 12 amino acids. In germline, CDR1 is GTSNPN, CDR2 SVGIG (reference sequence). The CDR3 reads CAWSVQGGTQYF. CDR3 coding DNA: TGTGCCTGGAGTGTACAAGGAGGGACCCAGTACTTC.

The chain carries TRBV20-1 and TRBJ2-3; D remains unclear. The CDR3 totals 11 residues. CDR1 and CDR2 from the germline V gene are DFQATT and SNEGSKA (reference sequence). V shed 5 bases and J shed 6 bases, with 9 bases lying between them. The CDR3 nucleotides read TGCAGTGCTGGGTCTTTGGATACGCAGTATTTT. It is translated as CSAGSLDTQYF.

In DNA form, the CDR3 reads TGCAGCGTTCCTGACAGGGCGGTCAAAAACATTCAGTACTTC. Its translation is CSVPDRAVKNIQYF. The V gene is TRBV29-1, the J gene TRBJ2-4; 7 bases fit TRBD1. The CDR3 length is 14 residues. The germline CDR1 and CDR2 sequences are SQVTM and ANQGSEA. The trim removed 5 bases at V and 3 bases at J, leaving 7 bases unmatched.

The gene calls are TRBV4-2 and TRBJ2-3; no reliable D call. Germline V gene data show CDR1 as LGHNA and CDR2 as YNFKEQ. Deletions cut 1 base from V and 5 bases from J, with 7 bases between. The CDR3 is 13 amino acids. CDR3 DNA: TGTGCCAGCAGCCAAGGGCAGGAAGATACGCAGTATTTT. As protein: CASSQGQEDTQYF.

The chain links TRBV27 to TRBJ2-2, with 8 bases that match TRBD1. Germline values: CDR1 MNHEY, CDR2 SMNVEV (reference sequence). CDR3 size: 17 residues. The trim removed 1 base at V and 4 bases at J, leaving 8 bases unmatched. CDR3 bases: TGTGCCAGCAGTTTATGGGGGACAGGCTTACGCACCGGGGAGCTGTTTTTT. Amino acid sequence: CASSLWGTGLRTGELFF.

This chain connects TRBV29-1 to TRBJ2-7, with 7 nucleotides matching TRBD1. V dropped 6 bases and J dropped 1; count of bases not matched to a gene: 6. CDR1 SQVTM and CDR2 ANQGSEA come from the germline V gene. The CDR3 has 13 residues. The CDR3 DNA is TGCAGCGTGGTCCAGGGGGTGTCCTACGAGCAGTACTTC. It translates to CSVVQGVSYEQYF.

There are a few counts of this clone. CDR3 protein: CSTRTGGPQETQYF. In DNA form, the CDR3 reads TGCAGCACGAGGACAGGCGGCCCGCAAGAGACCCAGTACTTC. The chain combines TRBV29-1 with TRBJ2-5; TRBD1 agrees at 7 bases. CDR3 length equals 14 residues. V shed 8 bases and J 2 bases; nucleotides not matched to a gene: 11. Germline V gene sequence: CDR1 SQVTM, CDR2 ANQGSEA.

This clone was seen more than once but under ten times. The chain couples TRBV28 to TRBJ1-5; D is ambiguous. The CDR3 contains 13 residues. The germline V and J ends were trimmed by 6 bases and 0 bases, with 6 bases remaining between them. Per the germline V gene, CDR1 is MDHEN and CDR2 is SYDVKM. CDR3 sequence reads: CASRTNSNQPQHF. CDR3 nucleotides: TGTGCCAGCAGGACAAATAGCAATCAGCCCCAGCATTTT.

This sequence joins TRBV10-3 and TRBJ2-1; D not resolved. The CDR3 consists of 13 residues. Germline loops: CDR1 ENHRY, CDR2 SYGVKD. Trimming left V 7 bases short and J 4 bases short, with 11 bases between. CDR3 sequence (DNA): TGTGCCATCAAGGGCGGAGAGTACAATGAGCAGTTCTTC. It is translated as CAIKGGEYNEQFF.

The chain joins TRBV30 to TRBJ2-5, with 10 bases fitting TRBD1. This CDR3 region has 13 residues. V lost 4 bases and J lost 4; bases outside the gene matches: 3. Germline lookup yields CDR1 GTSNPN and CDR2 SVGIG (reference sequence). The CDR3 DNA is TGTGCCTGGAACCGGGACAGGGGAGAGACCCAGTACTTC. Protein sequence: CAWNRDRGETQYF.